This is a list of T cell receptor beta chains from one sample in a study of shared clonotypes between healthy human individuals. Produced via immunoSEQ multiplex PCR; TCRdb's table is partial and in-frame only. The sample has 2 million to 2.5 million clones, 85% to 95% seen once. Specimen: naive CD4+ T cells from PBMCs. These TCRs come from a man aged 18-30 years in good health. Some clones in this sample may be carry-over from other donors' samples. Each CDR3 is given with its conserved first and last residue. A D gene is named only where the DNA matches it firmly. The size field is filled for only some rows; it gives once, few, many or a size class.

TRBV28	TRBJ2-7	NA	TRBD2	TGTGCCAGCAGGCTACCGGGAGGCGAGCAGTACTTC	CASRLPGGEQYF
TRBV11-2	TRBJ2-2	NA	NA	TGTGCCAGCAGCTTTGGTAGGGGTGGTGACACCGGGGAGCTGTTTTTT	CASSFGRGGDTGELFF
TRBV28	TRBJ1-5	NA	NA	TGTGCCACGTCCTCGGGTTTTCAGCCCCAGCATTTT	CATSSGFQPQHF
TRBV7-3	TRBJ2-3	NA	NA	TGTGCCAGCAGCCCTCGAGGGGGGGGTCTAGATACGCAGTATTTT	CASSPRGGGLDTQYF
TRBV4-1	TRBJ2-7	once	TRBD2	TGCGCCAGCAGCCAAGTAGACTTAGGACTAGCGTTTACCTACGAGCAGTACTTC	CASSQVDLGLAFTYEQYF
TRBV10-2	TRBJ1-2	NA	TRBD1	TGCGCCAGCAGTGAGCAGGGGGCTGGGATAGGCTACACCTTC	CASSEQGAGIGYTF
TRBV29-1	TRBJ2-7	NA	NA	TGCAGCGTAGCCGGGGTGCTCCGGACGGAGGAGCAGTACTTC	CSVAGVLRTEEQYF
TRBV9	TRBJ2-2	NA	TRBD2	TGTGCCAGCAGCGTAAGGTCTAGCGGGAGGACGGCGAACACCGGGGAGCTGTTTTTT	CASSVRSSGRTANTGELFF
TRBV9	TRBJ2-1	NA	NA	TGTGCCAGCAGCGTAGCTGGCTACAATGAGCAGTTCTTC	CASSVAGYNEQFF
TRBV18	TRBJ2-7	NA	TRBD1	TGTGCCAGCTCACCAATCTCAGGGGGCGCAGTATTCGAGCAGTACTTC	CASSPISGGAVFEQYF
TRBV5-1	TRBJ2-7	NA	NA	TGCGCCAGCAGCTTGGGCCAGGGCGGATTGGAGCAGTACTTC	CASSLGQGGLEQYF
TRBV27	TRBJ1-1	NA	NA	TGTGCCAGCAGTTTTGCAGGGGAGGGAACTGAAGCTTTCTTT	CASSFAGEGTEAFF
TRBV19	TRBJ2-6	NA	TRBD1	TGTGCCAGTAGTATTCTAGGGACAGGGTACTCTGGGGCCAACGTCCTGACTTTC	CASSILGTGYSGANVLTF
TRBV6-6	TRBJ2-3	few	NA	TGTGCCAGCAGTTACACTAGCACAGATACGCAGTATTTT	CASSYTSTDTQYF
TRBV28	TRBJ1-1	NA	TRBD1	TGTGCCAGCAGACCTAACAGGGGGCTGCGGCAAGCTTTCTTT	CASRPNRGLRQAFF
TRBV4-2	TRBJ2-1	NA	TRBD1	TGTGCCAGCAGCCAGGGACAGGGGACCGGTGAGCAGTTCTTC	CASSQGQGTGEQFF
TRBV7-9	TRBJ1-1	NA	NA	TGTGCCAGCAGCTTCGGACAGCAGAACACTGAAGCTTTCTTT	CASSFGQQNTEAFF
TRBV19	TRBJ2-7	NA	TRBD1	TGTGCCAGTAGTATCCAGGACAGGGTCGACTACGAGCAGTACTTC	CASSIQDRVDYEQYF
TRBV6-1	TRBJ2-2	NA	TRBD1	TGTGCCAGCACCATACAGGGGGCGAACACCGGGGAGCTGTTTTTT	CASTIQGANTGELFF
TRBV7-2	TRBJ1-4	NA	NA	TGTGCCAGCAGCTTTTTTTCCAGGCGAGTTGAAAAACTGTTTTTT	CASSFFSRRVEKLFF
TRBV9	TRBJ1-2	NA	NA	TGTGCCAGCAGCGTATCGCAGGAGAACTATGGCTACACCTTC	CASSVSQENYGYTF
TRBV5-4	TRBJ2-2	NA	TRBD1	TGTGCCAGCAGCTATAGGCCGGGACAGGGGTGGAGGACCGGGGAGCTGTTTTTT	CASSYRPGQGWRTGELFF
TRBV6-1	TRBJ1-5	NA	NA	TGTGCCAGCAGCGGGACCTCCGGGGGTGGGCAGCCCCAGCATTTT	CASSGTSGGGQPQHF
TRBV4-3	TRBJ2-7	NA	TRBD1	TGCGCCAGCAGCCGCAACGAGGGGGCTGGGTACGAGCAGTACTTC	CASSRNEGAGYEQYF
TRBV28	TRBJ1-2	once	TRBD1	TGTGCCAGCAGTTTCCTGGACAGGGGGTGGAATGGCTACACCTTC	CASSFLDRGWNGYTF
TRBV5-6	TRBJ2-1	NA	NA	TGTGCCAGCGGCGGGTGGGGTTACAATGAGCAGTTCTTC	CASGGWGYNEQFF
TRBV9	TRBJ2-3	once	TRBD2	TGTGCCAGCGGCGTCGGCGGGGGAGATACGCAGTATTTT	CASGVGGGDTQYF
TRBV20-1	TRBJ1-4	NA	NA	TGCAGTGCTAGAGGGGGGGGAGAACTGTTTTTT	CSARGGGELFF
TRBV4-1	TRBJ2-1	NA	TRBD2	TGCGCCAGCAGCCAAGAAGGAACTAGCGGGAGAGATCACAATGAGCAGTTCTTC	CASSQEGTSGRDHNEQFF
TRBV11-3	TRBJ2-3	NA	TRBD1	TGTGCCAGCAGCTTTAGTACCGGGACAGGGTTTACAGATACGCAGTATTTT	CASSFSTGTGFTDTQYF
TRBV18	TRBJ1-3	NA	NA	TGTGCCAGCTCAGCAGCCGGGTTCTACTCTGGAAACACCATATATTTT	CASSAAGFYSGNTIYF
TRBV7-2	TRBJ2-5	NA	NA	TGTGCCAGCAGCCTTCTGAAAGAGACCCAGTACTTC	CASSLLKETQYF
TRBV11-2	TRBJ2-2	few	NA	TGTGCCAGCAGCTCACCAGCCGGGCTGTTTTTT	CASSSPAGLFF
TRBV14	TRBJ2-3	NA	NA	TGTGCCAGTTCCCTGGGATCGGGAGATACGCAGTATTTT	CASSLGSGDTQYF
TRBV7-7	TRBJ2-1	NA	TRBD2	TGTGCCAGCAGCTTAGAGAGCGGGAGGCAGCAGTTCTTC	CASSLESGRQQFF
TRBV5-1	TRBJ2-5	once	TRBD2	TGCGCCAGCAGCTCGGGACTAGCGGGGGACATGACCCAGTACTTC	CASSSGLAGDMTQYF
TRBV4-1	TRBJ2-7	NA	NA	TGCGCCAGCAGCCCCTCCCCCAGCGAGAGGGGGGAGCAGTACTTC	CASSPSPSERGEQYF
TRBV27	TRBJ2-7	NA	NA	TGTGCCAGCGCAGTGGTTAAGGGGCCTAAAAGCTCCTACGAGCAGTACTTC	CASAVVKGPKSSYEQYF
TRBV4-2	TRBJ1-1	few	TRBD1	TGTGCCAGCAGCCTCGCACCGGGACAGAAACTTGAAGCTTTCTTT	CASSLAPGQKLEAFF
TRBV28	TRBJ2-7	NA	NA	TGTGCCTCTGCGGGCATGATATACGAGCAGTACTTC	CASAGMIYEQYF
TRBV29-1	TRBJ2-7	once	TRBD2	TGCAGCGTTGTTAGCGGGAGCAGATACGAGCAGTACTTC	CSVVSGSRYEQYF
TRBV28	TRBJ2-7	NA	TRBD2	TGTGCCAGCAGTCCAACTAGGACTAGCGGGAAAAACGAGCAGTACTTC	CASSPTRTSGKNEQYF
TRBV10-1	TRBJ2-2	NA	TRBD1	TGCGCCAGCAGTGAGTCAGGACAGGCCTCATACACCGGGGAGCTGTTTTTT	CASSESGQASYTGELFF
TRBV29-1	TRBJ2-7	NA	TRBD2	TGCAGCGTAGGCGGGACTAGCGGCTCCTACGAGCAGTACTTC	CSVGGTSGSYEQYF
TRBV2	TRBJ1-1	NA	NA	TGTGCCAGCACACTGACAGAAACATATGAAGCTTTCTTT	CASTLTETYEAFF
TRBV5-1	TRBJ2-7	NA	NA	TGCGCCAGCAGCTTGTCAGGGACGAATTACGAGCAGTACTTC	CASSLSGTNYEQYF
TRBV12-2	TRBJ2-1	once	NA	TGTGCAAGTCGCTTAGCGGGGCAGAGCTCCTACAATGAGCAGTTCTTC	CASRLAGQSSYNEQFF
TRBV7-9	TRBJ2-7	NA	NA	TGTGCCAGCAGCTTAGCTTCGTCTCGAGGCGAGCAGTACTTC	CASSLASSRGEQYF
TRBV7-9	TRBJ2-2	NA	TRBD2	TGTGCCAGCAGCCTCACCCGTCGGACTAGCGGGAACACCGGGGAGCTGTTTTTT	CASSLTRRTSGNTGELFF
TRBV18	TRBJ1-3	NA	NA	TGTGCCAGCTCACCACCGGGGGAAGGCGATTGGGGAAACACCATATATTTT	CASSPPGEGDWGNTIYF
TRBV19	TRBJ2-7	NA	TRBD1	TGTGCCAGTAGTCTCCGGGACAGTTCCTACGAGCAGTACTTC	CASSLRDSSYEQYF
TRBV7-2	TRBJ2-2	once	NA	TGTGCCAGCAGCTTGACTACGGGCACCGGGGAGCTGTTTTTT	CASSLTTGTGELFF
TRBV5-1	TRBJ2-2	NA	NA	TGCGCCAGCAGCCCCGATCGCCCTAACACCGGGGAGCTGTTTTTT	CASSPDRPNTGELFF
TRBV18	TRBJ1-2	NA	TRBD1	TGTGCCAGCTCAGCGAACAGGGGAAGTAAGGGGGACTATGGCTACACCTTC	CASSANRGSKGDYGYTF
TRBV2	TRBJ1-1	NA	NA	TGTGCCAGCAGAGGGGGTGAGCACACTGAAGCTTTCTTT	CASRGGEHTEAFF
TRBV5-1	TRBJ2-2	NA	TRBD2	TGCGCCAGCAGCCCCCGGGCTAGCGGGGCGAGGCCCACCGGGGAGCTGTTTTTT	CASSPRASGARPTGELFF